Here is one T cell receptor beta chain with its context. As yet, its antigen is unknown. Germline V gene lookup returns CDR1 MNHEY and CDR2 SVGEGT. CDR3 length equals 16 residues. Losses at the gene ends were 7 bases for V and 4 bases for J; bases not matched to a gene: 12. This sample stems from a study of early T cells in non-severe SARS-CoV-2 infection. Study conclusions and caveats: Database matching using VDJdb favored anti-spike CD8 responses, with private and CD4 specificities left missing.

Researchers tagged individual cDNA molecules with unique molecular identifiers. TCRdb re-derived calls from the 5' RACE reads in MiXCR, one entry per CDR3 protein. Of 55,000 to 85,000 distinct CDR3 sequences in the sample, approximately 9.1% are singletons; the top ten hold about a sixth. This TCR was recovered from an adult who was a healthcare worker with PCR-confirmed SARS-CoV-2 infection or an uninfected control (not recorded which). The material sequenced was whole blood, taken at baseline. The chain joins TRBV6-2 or TRBV6-3 to TRBJ2-1, with 8 bases lining up with TRBD2. CDR3 amino acids: CASIATGGTTYNEQFF. Written as DNA, the CDR3 is TGTGCCAGCATCGCAACGGGGGGGACAACGTACAATGAGCAGTTCTTC.